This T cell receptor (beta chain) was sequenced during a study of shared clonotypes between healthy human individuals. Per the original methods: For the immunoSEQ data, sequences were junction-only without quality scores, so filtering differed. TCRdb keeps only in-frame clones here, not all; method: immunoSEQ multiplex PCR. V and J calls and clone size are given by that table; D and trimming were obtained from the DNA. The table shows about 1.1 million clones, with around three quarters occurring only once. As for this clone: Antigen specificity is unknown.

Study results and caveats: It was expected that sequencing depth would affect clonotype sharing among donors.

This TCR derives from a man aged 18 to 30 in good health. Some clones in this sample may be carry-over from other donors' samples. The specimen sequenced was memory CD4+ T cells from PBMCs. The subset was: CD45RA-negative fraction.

The CDR3 nucleotides are TGTGCCAGCAGCCCCCAGGGGGGTACGGCCTCGGGCGGCTACACCTTC. Amino acid sequence: CASSPQGGTASGGYTF. The chain recombines TRBV27 with TRBJ1-2, with TRBD1 identical over 7 bases. Unmatched junction bases numbered 18, after V lost 6 bases and J lost 8 bases. The germline CDR1 and CDR2 sequences are MNHEY and SMNVEV (reference sequence). The CDR3 covers 16 residues.